Listed here is a single T cell receptor beta chain. Its antigen is unidentified. The sample belongs to a study of response to subunit inactivated influenza vaccine. Findings of the study overall: There was a suggestion from the authors that each seasonal influenza vaccination recruits few new T cells.

MiXCR, run by TCRdb on the RT-PCR reads, gives a single entry per CDR3 protein. The data hold 160,000 or so distinct CDR3 sequences, with roughly 11% observed a single time. Sequenced here: non-naive T cells sorted from PBMCs, sampled 45 days after vaccination. The clonotype originates from a man between 50 and 59 years old who received an inactivated influenza vaccine.

The chain's CDR3 is CASSLTGTFTNEKLFF. CDR3 nucleotides: TGTGCCAGCAGTCTGACAGGGACGTTCACTAATGAAAAACTGTTTTTT. J is TRBJ1-4 and V is TRBV28, with 7 bases identical to TRBD1. Germline assignment: CDR1 MDHEN and CDR2 SYDVKM. CDR3 length: 16 residues. Unmatched junction bases numbered 8, after V lost 5 bases and J lost 2 bases.